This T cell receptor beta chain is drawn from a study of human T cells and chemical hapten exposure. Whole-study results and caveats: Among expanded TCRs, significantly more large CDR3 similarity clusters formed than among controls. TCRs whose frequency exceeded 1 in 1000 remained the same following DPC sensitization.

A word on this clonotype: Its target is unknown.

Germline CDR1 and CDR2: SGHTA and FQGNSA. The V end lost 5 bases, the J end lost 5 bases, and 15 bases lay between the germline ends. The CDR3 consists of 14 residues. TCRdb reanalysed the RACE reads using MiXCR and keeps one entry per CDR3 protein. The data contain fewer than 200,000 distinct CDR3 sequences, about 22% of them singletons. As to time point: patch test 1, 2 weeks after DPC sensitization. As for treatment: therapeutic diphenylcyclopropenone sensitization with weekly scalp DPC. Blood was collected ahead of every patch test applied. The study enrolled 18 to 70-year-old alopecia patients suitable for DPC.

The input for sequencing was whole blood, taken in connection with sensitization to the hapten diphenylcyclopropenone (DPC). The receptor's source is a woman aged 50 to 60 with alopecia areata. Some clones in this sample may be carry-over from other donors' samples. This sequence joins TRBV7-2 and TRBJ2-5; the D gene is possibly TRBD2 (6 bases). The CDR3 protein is CASSVRLVGETQYF. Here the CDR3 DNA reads TGTGCCAGCAGCGTCAGACTAGTCGGGGAGACCCAGTACTTC.